This TCR beta chain comes out of a study of T-cell memory formation after mild COVID-19. Study overall: Clusters of TCRs were largely donor specific. Overall study results and limits: The pre-infection memory compartment contained some responding clones, suggesting cross-reactive memory joined. CD4/CD8 balance held among clones contracting day 15 to 85, and later expanders leaned CD4+.

Employing constant-segment primers, 5'RACE generated TCR alpha and TCR beta cDNA libraries bearing sample barcodes and UMIs. TCRdb processed the 5' RACE reads anew with MiXCR; each CDR3 protein has one entry. The top ten hold 20% to 25% of the sample, which has roughly 400,000 distinct CDR3 sequences, 15% to 20% seen once. The length of the CDR3 is 14 residues. Trimming removed 4 bases from V and 3 bases from J, with 13 bases in between. The germline CDR1 and CDR2 sequences are SGDLS and YYNGEE. About this clonotype itself: Its antigen is not identified.

Source material: PBMCs or a T cell subset sorted from them (not recorded which). The chain links TRBV9 to TRBJ1-2, with D perhaps TRBD1 (5 bases). The clonotype comes from a young man who had mild COVID-19 (a few samples of this study predate the infection). Cell type and time point are not known. CDR3 bases: TGTGCCAGCAGCCCGGGGACTCTCGACTATGGCTACACCTTC. It is translated as CASSPGTLDYGYTF.